This TCR beta chain is drawn from a study of read filtering for tumor transcriptome and immune sequencing. This clonotype was found many times. Its antigen is still unknown. The germline V gene has CDR1 ENHRY and CDR2 SYGVKD. Trimming left V 3 bases short and J 5 bases short, with 13 bases between. The CDR3 is made up of 14 amino acids. Study-wide points: RNA-seq captured clonotypes less deeply and reliably than IR-seq.

The library was built from roughly 400 ng RNA with molecular barcoded adaptors for alpha/delta and beta/gamma chains. TCRdb analysed the reads with MiXCR anew, one entry per CDR3 protein. The sample holds around 130,000 distinct CDR3 sequences, roughly 13% seen once. Sequencing was performed on a population of CD138-negative cells sorted from bone marrow. The sequence was obtained from a donor aged 40 or over with multiple myeloma. The chain is built from TRBV10-3 and TRBJ2-5; D assignment may be TRBD1 or TRBD2 (5 bases each). CDR3 nucleotide sequence: TGTGCCATCAGTGACAGCGACTGGGGGGAGACCCAGTACTTC. This gives the protein CAISDSDWGETQYF.